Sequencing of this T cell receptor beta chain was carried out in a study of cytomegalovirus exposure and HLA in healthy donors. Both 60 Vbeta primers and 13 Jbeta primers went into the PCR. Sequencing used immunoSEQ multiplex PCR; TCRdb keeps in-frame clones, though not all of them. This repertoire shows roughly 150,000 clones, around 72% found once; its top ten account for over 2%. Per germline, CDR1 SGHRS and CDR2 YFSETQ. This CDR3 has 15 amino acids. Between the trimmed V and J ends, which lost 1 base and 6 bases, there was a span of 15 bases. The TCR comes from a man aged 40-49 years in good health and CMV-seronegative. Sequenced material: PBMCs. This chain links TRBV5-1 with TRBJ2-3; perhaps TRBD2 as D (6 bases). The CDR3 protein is CASSLNGLTVDTQYF. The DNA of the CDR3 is TGCGCCAGCAGCTTGAACGGACTAACGGTGGATACGCAGTATTTT.